The table lists the clone carrying this T cell receptor beta chain with a count of one. The antigen remains undetermined. Generated by immunoSEQ multiplex PCR, the TCRdb table keeps only in-frame clones and is missing some. Of approximately 81,000 clones listed, roughly 90% were seen once; the top ten hold roughly 1.5%. This specimen comes from a study of Tregs in tolerant kidney transplant recipients. Recipients received nonmyeloablative bone marrow transplants from related graft donors, with transient mixed chimerism. Trimming took off 7 bases at V and 1 base at J, with 10 bases between the two ends. The CDR3 sequence is 14 residues long. CDR1 and CDR2 (germline): SNHLY, FYNNEI. Study observations and caveats: For some patients, primers changed over time, blocking nucleotide-level comparison. Biological reproducibility was not directly addressed, but technical replication error appeared minimal.

The clonotype comes from a human patient who received a combined kidney and bone marrow transplant. Some T cells may be supplied by the graft donor. The chain couples TRBV2 to TRBJ2-2; TRBD1 is a possible D gene (5 bases). The sample here was CD4+ T cells from blood (PBMCs), taken 24 months after the transplant. The DNA for the CDR3 is TGTGCCAGCATGAGACAGATGAACACCGGGGAGCTGTTTTTT. This codes for CASMRQMNTGELFF.